This record covers a single T cell receptor (beta chain). Its recognized antigen is unknown. Base qualities are not provided; no much larger clone lies one nucleotide away. These data are taken from a study of shared clonotypes between healthy human individuals (dated by TCRdb to the early 2020s). About the investigation overall: The cohort comprised two women and three men aged 18 to 49 years. For each donor, CD4 naive and CD4 memory were each run on three plates, CD8 naive on two plates, and CD8 memory on one plate. Blood TCR repertoires of five healthy adults were deeply sequenced to estimate repertoire size and the extent of clonotype sharing between individuals. Different laboratories and diverse techniques were used to prepare libraries and sequence TCR repertoires, to increase sequencing depth and limit assay-specific biases. Per donor, leukapheresis produced somewhere between about 0.85 and 8.9 billion PBMCs.

TCR CDR3 regions were amplified from genomic DNA by multiplex PCR using the deep immunoSEQ assay. For each cell subset, the extracted genomic DNA was distributed evenly across all wells of several immunoSEQ 96-well plates, and each plate served as one replicate. Each replicate PCR for sorted subsets received about 210 ng genomic DNA, equal to about 29,000 T cell genomes. Purified libraries were measured with a Qubit 3.0 fluorometer, size-checked on a Bioanalyzer 2100, and measured again with the KAPA Library Quantification kit. A separate single-read 150-cycle Illumina NextSeq 550 flow cell was used to sequence each immunoSEQ 96-well plate. On the study's bioinformatics: Because only junctional sequences without quality scores were contained in the immunoSEQ output, filtering matching that applied to full-length reads could not be performed. Sequences were annotated with PyIR, a Python wrapper for IgBLAST v1.9, and V/J genes and CDR3 were assigned using IMGT germline references. Reads were filtered out if the reads had weak V/J assignments (E-value above 1e-6), no CDR3, stop codons, out-of-frame junctions, or ambiguous translated residues. V3J clonotypes were defined as sequences sharing the same inferred V gene, J gene, and CDR3 amino acid sequence. Percentage overlap between repertoires was computed as shared unique clonotypes divided by the size of the smaller repertoire. RTK rarefaction, the Chao1 estimator, and Recon v2.1 estimates of unobserved clonotypes were used to assess repertoire richness. OLGA was used to compute generation probabilities for all TCRbeta clonotypes that the gDNA method yielded from several donors. TCRdb retrieved this table from immuneACCESS and kept in-frame rearrangements only. Not all clones are present; in checked studies, unresolved V genes account for under half, and no reason is known for the remainder. V and J calls and clone size are as listed in that table; D and trimming were resolved from the DNA. The sample table contains approximately 700,000 clones; only one count was recorded for roughly 72% of them. The ten top clones hold around 1.8% of the sample.

From the cysteine through the phenylalanine, the CDR3 covers 15 amino acids. Solely the CDR3 DNA is kept, with 45 bases framed from the first base. Unmatched junction bases come to 9, with V trimmed by 5 bases and J by 5 bases. As encoded in the germline V gene (reference sequence), CDR1 is LNHDA while CDR2 is SQIVND. Findings and caveats that apply to the study as a whole: Higher generation probabilities were observed for clonotypes shared by all four sorted-subset donors than for non-shared clonotypes. Pairwise subsampling indicated that sequencing depth was expected to affect the degree of clonotype sharing among donors. The genetic and exposure-history diversity represented was limited by the small number of donors. Rarefaction of sorted-subset datasets indicated incomplete sequencing despite the large sequencing depth. Naive subsets generally had larger estimated clonotype richness than memory subsets did. Sharing across several donors was observed for roughly 5.4% of naive CD4, over 3% of naive CD8, 2% to 2.5% of memory CD4, and over 0.3% of memory CD8 clonotypes. Sampling was restricted to blood, and TCR repertoires in tissues likely differ from the TCR repertoires found in blood.

Healthy HIV-negative adults with no recently reported acute infections or vaccinations were included as donors. Only Caucasian adults living in Nashville, Tennessee, USA were represented among the donors. CD4+ T cells were enriched by magnetic negative selection; naive cells were then positively selected on CD45RA, and the negative fraction formed the memory subset. Blood was collected by leukapheresis, and PBMCs were isolated by Ficoll-Histopaque density gradient centrifugation and then cryopreserved in liquid nitrogen vapor phase. Analytical flow cytometry was used to check the purity and quantity of every magnetically sorted T cell population. Genomic DNA was isolated from every sorted fraction and measured by UV absorbance on a Nanodrop 2000c.

The sequence was obtained from a woman aged 25 to 39 in good health. Input material: memory CD4+ T cells sorted from blood. This specimen's cell subset or site label, interpreted: CD45RA-negative fraction. The V and J genes are TRBV19 and TRBJ1-5; TRBD1 aligns with 7 central bases. At the DNA level, the sequence is TGTGCCAGTAGTTTCCGGGACAGAGGGTATCAGCCCCAGCATTTT. It translates to CASSFRDRGYQPQHF. The full variable domain, with segments outside the CDR3 supplied by the reference TRBV19 and TRBJ1-5 proteins, appears as DGGITQSPKYLFRKEGQNVTLSCEQNLNHDAMYWYRQDPGQGLRLIYYSQIVNDFQKGDIAEGYSVSREKKESFPLTVTSAQKNPTAFYLCASSFRDRGYQPQHFGDGTRLSIL.